A single sample gave rise to the 22 T cell receptor beta chains below, sequenced in a study of cytomegalovirus exposure and HLA in healthy donors. The PCR made use of 60 Vbeta and 13 Jbeta primers. Libraries were prepared by immunoSEQ multiplex PCR; TCRdb keeps only in-frame clonotypes and omits some of them. Of under 200,000 clones in the sample, 65% to 75% are singletons; the top ten hold more than 1.3%. The sequencing input was PBMCs. These receptors all stem from a girl aged 5 to 17 in good health and CMV-seronegative.

This clone was seen just once. V gene TRBV4-1 combines with J gene TRBJ1-4; no reliable D call. V was shortened by 0 bases and J by 8 bases, with 13 bases between the two germline ends. This CDR3 spans 15 amino acids. Germline values: CDR1 MGHRA, CDR2 YSYEKL. Here the CDR3 reads CASSQESWPAEKLFF. CDR3 bases: TGCGCCAGCAGCCAAGAAAGTTGGCCTGCCGAAAAACTGTTTTTT.

V gene TRBV5-4 combines with J gene TRBJ2-2; 10 bases agree with TRBD2. The CDR3 totals 16 residues. Germline-derived CDR1 and CDR2 are SGHNT and YYREEE (reference sequence). Trimming took 2 bases from V and 1 from J; bases not matched to a gene: 2. The CDR3 protein is CASSFSGGQNTGELFF. The CDR3 DNA follows: TGTGCCAGCAGCTTTAGCGGGGGGCAGAACACCGGGGAGCTGTTTTTT.

J is TRBJ2-5 and V is TRBV5-1, with 10 bases that match TRBD2. The CDR3 contains 15 residues. Trimming removed 6 bases from V and 1 base from J; junction bases left unmatched: 6. Germline CDR1 SGHRS, CDR2 YFSETQ. The CDR3 sequence is CASKELAGVQETQYF. For the CDR3, the DNA is TGCGCCAGCAAGGAGCTAGCGGGGGTCCAAGAGACCCAGTACTTC.

V is TRBV6-4 and J is TRBJ1-2, with 9 positions matching TRBD1. With 5 bases clipped from V and 4 bases from J, the junction kept 14 bases outside the gene matches. Germline CDR1 and CDR2: MRHNA and SNTAGT. There are 17 residues in the CDR3. In nucleotides, the CDR3 is TGTGCCAGCAGTCCCGGGACAGGGCAGGTGACTCCCTATGGCTACACCTTC. It encodes CASSPGTGQVTPYGYTF.

The table lists this clone with a few counts. The rearrangement uses TRBV7-9 and TRBJ2-7; 8 bases are a match to TRBD1. The germline gives CDR1 SEHNR, CDR2 FQNEAQ (reference sequence). There are 14 residues in the CDR3. Germline trimming cut 4 bases from V and 1 base from J; bases unmatched to any gene: 3. CDR3 sequence (DNA): TGTGCCAGCAGCTCCGGGACAGGATCCTACGAGCAGTACTTC. Translated, it gives CASSSGTGSYEQYF. The entire variable domain, with the rest obtained from reference TRBV7-9 and TRBJ2-7, is as follows: DTGVSQNPRHKITKRGQNVTFRCDPISEHNRLYWYRQTLGQGPEFLTYFQNEAQLEKSRLLSDRFSAERPKGSFSTLEIQRTEQGDSAMYLCASSSGTGSYEQYFGPGTRLTVT.

This clone was recorded a few times. The chain carries TRBV10-2 and TRBJ1-5, with D tentatively TRBD1 (5 bases). Germline V gene sequence: CDR1 WSHSY, CDR2 SAAADI. Deletions cut 6 bases from V and 1 base from J, with 10 bases between. There are 14 residues in the CDR3. CDR3: CASRVGESNQPQHF. The CDR3 DNA is TGCGCCAGCAGAGTAGGGGAAAGCAATCAGCCCCAGCATTTT.

This clone was detected only a few times. CDR3 residues: CASSRRVDTQYF. The CDR3 nucleotides are TGTGCCAGCAGCCGGCGGGTAGATACGCAGTATTTT. The V and J genes are TRBV5-8 and TRBJ2-3, with D maybe TRBD2 (5 bases). The CDR3 is made up of 12 amino acids. V was trimmed by 4 bases and J by 5 bases, leaving 8 bases between them. The V gene's germline CDR1 is SGHTS and CDR2 YDEGEE.

The table lists this clone with a few counts. This chain connects TRBV15 to TRBJ2-1, with 11 bases identical to TRBD1. The ends lost 5 bases at V and 10 bases at J; junction bases unmatched: 19. This CDR3 is 18 amino acids long. The germline gives CDR1 LNHNV, CDR2 YYDKDF (reference sequence). The CDR3 nucleotides are TGTGCCACCAGCTCGCTTGGGACAGGGGGAACCCTTTTCTGGGAGCAGTTCTTC. Translating it yields CATSSLGTGGTLFWEQFF.

Comments on this clone: An end of the junction differs from the germline gene, which may be a read error. The gene calls are TRBV7-7 and TRBJ2-1; tentative D call: TRBD1 (6 bases). Germline V lookup: CDR1 SSHAT, CDR2 FNYEAQ (reference sequence). This CDR3 region has 13 residues. CDR3 residues: CASSLTGNNEQFF. As DNA, the CDR3 is TGTGCTAGCAGCTTAACAGGGAACAATGAGCAGTTCTTC.

There are a few counts of this clone. The rearrangement links TRBV7-8 to TRBJ1-5, with 7 bases matching TRBD1. Trimming took 5 bases from V and 7 from J; bases not matched to a gene: 8. CDR3 length equals 14 residues. Looked up from germline, CDR1 is SGHVS and CDR2 is FQNEAQ. The chain's CDR3 is CASSPGQDGQPQHF. For the CDR3, the DNA is TGTGCCAGCAGCCCCGGACAGGATGGCCAGCCCCAGCATTTT.

V gene TRBV10-3 combines with J gene TRBJ1-1; D unresolved. CDR1 ENHRY and CDR2 SYGVKD come from the germline V gene. CDR3 length: 13 amino acids. V was trimmed by 3 bases and J by 2 bases, leaving 7 bases between them. The CDR3 DNA reads as TGTGCCATCAGTGAACGAGCAAACACTGAAGCTTTCTTT. Amino acids: CAISERANTEAFF.

The gene calls are TRBV19 and TRBJ2-2, with 8 bases identical to TRBD1. This CDR3 is built from 16 residues. V lost 6 bases, J lost 0 bases, and 6 bases stayed unmatched. CDR1 is LNHDA and CDR2 is SQIVND in the germline V gene (reference sequence). The CDR3 coding sequence is TGTGCCAGTAGGAGTCAGGGGGCCTCGAACACCGGGGAGCTGTTTTTT. Translated: CASRSQGASNTGELFF.

The J gene is TRBJ2-7, the V gene TRBV27, with 10 positions matching TRBD1. V was clipped by 3 bases and J by 2 bases; unmatched bases: 1. CDR1 is MNHEY and CDR2 is SMNVEV in the germline V gene (reference sequence). The CDR3 extends over 14 amino acids. The CDR3 spells CASSLGQGTYEQYF. In DNA, the CDR3 is TGTGCCAGCAGTTTGGGACAGGGGACCTACGAGCAGTACTTC.

This clone has only a few counts. The V and J genes are TRBV10-2 and TRBJ1-4; weak D call: TRBD1 (6 bases). V lost 7 bases and J 2 bases, leaving 14 bases between the germline ends. This CDR3 comprises 15 residues. Per germline, CDR1 WSHSY and CDR2 SAAADI. In DNA form, the CDR3 reads TGCGCCAGCAAGCAGGGGCGAAGGACTAATGAAAAACTGTTTTTT. This sequence encodes CASKQGRRTNEKLFF.

This clone was seen only a few times. The chain carries TRBV11-1 and TRBJ1-6; TRBD1 agrees at 7 bases. This CDR3 has 15 residues. Germline values: CDR1 SGHAT, CDR2 FQDESV (reference sequence). V was clipped by 5 bases and J by 5 bases; unmatched bases: 6. The DNA for the CDR3 is TGTGCCAGCAGCCGTACAGGGGTGAATAATTCACCCCTCCACTTT. Amino acid sequence: CASSRTGVNNSPLHF.

J is TRBJ1-5 and V is TRBV28; D call uncertain. From germline, CDR1 is MDHEN and CDR2 SYDVKM. This CDR3 has 17 amino acids. Between the trimmed V and J ends, which lost 7 bases and 1 base, there was a span of 20 bases. Written as DNA, the CDR3 is TGTGCCAGCACCTCCCTAAGGAGGGATGAAAGCAATCAGCCCCAGCATTTT. Translated, it gives CASTSLRRDESNQPQHF.

The chain recombines TRBV30 with TRBJ1-4; weak D call: TRBD1 (5 bases). The germline V gene encodes CDR1 GTSNPN and CDR2 SVGIG (reference sequence). The CDR3 is 14 residues long. Trimming took 6 bases from V and 7 from J, leaving 18 bases between them. The CDR3 is CACGGAGPTEKLFF. CDR3 bases: TGTGCCTGTGGTGGGGCGGGACCGACTGAAAAACTGTTTTTT.

The chain employs TRBV5-6 and TRBJ2-7, with 12 bases lining up with TRBD1. Looked up from germline, CDR1 is SGHDT and CDR2 is YYEEEE. The junction had 6 bases not matched to a gene; V was cut back by 4 bases and J by 1 base. The CDR3 consists of 16 residues. This CDR3 is CASSHRDRGPSYEQYF. CDR3 nucleotides: TGTGCCAGCAGCCACCGGGACAGGGGGCCTTCCTACGAGCAGTACTTC. The complete variable domain, with remaining parts taken from reference TRBV5-6 and TRBJ2-7, reads DAGVTQSPTHLIKTRGQQVTLRCSPKSGHDTVSWYQQALGQGPQFIFQYYEEEERQRGNFPDRFSGHQFPNYSSELNVNALLLGDSALYLCASSHRDRGPSYEQYFGPGTRLTVT.

The chain is built from TRBV5-6 and TRBJ1-5; tentatively, D is TRBD1 (6 bases). This CDR3 has 16 amino acids. Germline-derived CDR1 and CDR2 are SGHDT and YYEEEE. With 4 bases removed from V and 3 bases from J, the gap between germline ends came to 17 bases. The CDR3 loop is CASSLQTGQFNQPQHF. CDR3 sequence (DNA): TGTGCCAGCAGCCTCCAAACTGGACAGTTCAATCAGCCCCAGCATTTT.

This chain links TRBV2 with TRBJ1-1; D gene ambiguous. Trimming removed 5 bases from V and 3 bases from J, with 4 bases in between. This CDR3 is 11 amino acids long. Germline V CDR1 and CDR2: SNHLY, FYNNEI. Written as DNA, the CDR3 is TGTGCCAGCAGTCGCGACACTGAAGCTTTCTTT. It translates to CASSRDTEAFF.

This chain uses TRBV5-4 with TRBJ2-7; 7 bases match TRBD1. Germline V gene lookup returns CDR1 SGHNT and CDR2 YYREEE (reference sequence). V shed 9 bases, J shed 4 bases, and the junction held 13 bases outside the gene matches. The CDR3 has 14 residues. CDR3 loop: CATHLRDSVYEQYF. In DNA form, the CDR3 reads TGTGCCACCCACCTCCGGGACAGTGTTTACGAGCAGTACTTC.

This clone turned up a few times. The chain couples TRBV29-1 to TRBJ2-3; D unclear. Trimming cost V 3 bases and J 3 bases, with 16 bases left between them. The CDR3 is 15 amino acids. Germline V gene lookup returns CDR1 SQVTM and CDR2 ANQGSEA. In nucleotides, the CDR3 is TGCAGCGTTGACCGTACCACCCGCGGAACAGATACGCAGTATTTT. Protein: CSVDRTTRGTDTQYF.